Listed below are T cell receptor beta chains from one sample, sequenced in a study of blood T cell repertoires in COVID-19. Here immunoSEQ multiplex PCR was the method, and the copy in TCRdb shows in-frame clones only, minus some. Of some 200,000 clones listed, approximately 87% are singletons. Sample: peripheral blood. Every receptor here comes from a woman in her forties or fifties with acute or convalescent COVID-19. CDR3s include the opening cysteine and the closing phenylalanine or tryptophan. The D gene is left open where the match is weak. Only some rows state a clone size, as once, few, many or a class for expanded clones.

V gene	clone size	D gene	J gene	CDR3 protein	CDR3 DNA
TRBV11-3	-	TRBD2	TRBJ2-1	CASSSGLAGGNEQFF	TGTGCCAGCAGCTCCGGACTAGCGGGGGGTAATGAGCAGTTCTTC
TRBV24-1	-	-	TRBJ1-2	CATRSYGYTF	TGTGCCACCAGGAGCTATGGCTACACCTTC
TRBV28	-	-	TRBJ2-1	CASGGNNEQFF	TGTGCCAGCGGGGGGAACAATGAGCAGTTCTTC
TRBV5-4	-	TRBD1	TRBJ2-3	CASSFLTGDGDTQYF	TGTGCCAGCAGCTTCCTGACAGGGGATGGAGATACGCAGTATTTT
TRBV7-2	-	-	TRBJ2-5	CASSLGGEGSETQYF	TGTGCCAGCAGTCTAGGAGGTGAAGGGTCAGAGACCCAGTACTTC
TRBV27	few	TRBD1	TRBJ1-6	CASSLGGGFRSPLHF	TGTGCCAGCAGTCTAGGGGGCGGCTTCCGTTCACCCCTCCACTTT
TRBV19	once	TRBD1	TRBJ1-5	CASSIGQGNQPQHF	TGTGCCAGTAGTATAGGACAGGGAAATCAGCCCCAGCATTTT
TRBV5-4	-	-	TRBJ2-7	CASSWGWGVGYYEQYF	TGTGCCAGCAGCTGGGGTTGGGGGGTTGGGTACTACGAGCAGTACTTC
TRBV7-8	-	TRBD1	TRBJ1-4	CASSSPTGEEKLFF	TGTGCCAGCAGCTCCCCGACAGGGGAAGAAAAACTGTTTTTT
TRBV18	-	TRBD2	TRBJ2-2	CASSPMTSENTGELFF	TGTGCCAGCTCACCAATGACTAGCGAGAACACCGGGGAGCTGTTTTTT
TRBV12-5	once	TRBD1	TRBJ2-2	CASGWRQGVPGELFF	TGTGCTAGTGGTTGGAGACAGGGGGTCCCCGGGGAGCTGTTTTTT